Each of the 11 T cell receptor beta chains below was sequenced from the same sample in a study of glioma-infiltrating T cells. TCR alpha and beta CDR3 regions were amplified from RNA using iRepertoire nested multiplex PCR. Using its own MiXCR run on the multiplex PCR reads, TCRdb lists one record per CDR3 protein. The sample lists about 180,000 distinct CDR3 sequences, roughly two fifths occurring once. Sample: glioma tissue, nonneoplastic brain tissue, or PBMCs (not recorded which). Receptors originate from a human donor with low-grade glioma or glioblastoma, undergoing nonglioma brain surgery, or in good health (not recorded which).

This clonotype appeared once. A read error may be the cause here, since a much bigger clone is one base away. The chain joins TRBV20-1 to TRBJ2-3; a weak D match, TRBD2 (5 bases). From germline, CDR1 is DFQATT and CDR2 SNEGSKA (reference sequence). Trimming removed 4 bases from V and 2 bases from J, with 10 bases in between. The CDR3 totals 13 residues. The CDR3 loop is CSAILEVTDTQYF. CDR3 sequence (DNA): TGCAGTGCTATACTAGAGGTCACAGATACGCAGTATTTT.

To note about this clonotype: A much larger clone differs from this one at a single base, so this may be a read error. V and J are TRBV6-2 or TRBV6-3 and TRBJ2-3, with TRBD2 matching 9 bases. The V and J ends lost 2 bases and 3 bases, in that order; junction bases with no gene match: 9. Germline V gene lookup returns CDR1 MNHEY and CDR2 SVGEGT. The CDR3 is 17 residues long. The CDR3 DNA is TGTGCCAGCAGTTACACCTCCGGGAGCGGGAGGACAGATACGCAGTATTTT. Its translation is CASSYTSGSGRTDTQYF.

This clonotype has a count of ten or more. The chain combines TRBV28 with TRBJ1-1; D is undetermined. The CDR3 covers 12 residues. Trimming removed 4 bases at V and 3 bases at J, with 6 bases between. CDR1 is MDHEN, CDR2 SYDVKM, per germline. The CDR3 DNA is TGTGCCAGCAGTTCCAGTTACACTGAAGCTTTCTTT. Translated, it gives CASSSSYTEAFF. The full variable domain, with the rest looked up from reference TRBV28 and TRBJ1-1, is DVKVTQSSRYLVKRTGEKVFLECVQDMDHENMFWYRQDPGLGLRLIYFSYDVKMKEKGDIPEGYSVSREKKERFSLILESASTNQTSMYLCASSSSYTEAFFGQGTRLTVV.

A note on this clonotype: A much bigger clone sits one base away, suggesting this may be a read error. CDR3 region: CASSLECRNTEAFF. As DNA, the CDR3 is TGTGCCAGCAGCTTAGAGTGTAGGAACACTGAAGCTTTCTTT. J is TRBJ1-1 and V is TRBV11-2; D is unresolved. The CDR3 has 14 amino acids. Germline CDR1 SGHAT, CDR2 FQNNGV. Between the trimmed V and J ends, which lost 0 bases and 1 base, there was a span of 6 bases.

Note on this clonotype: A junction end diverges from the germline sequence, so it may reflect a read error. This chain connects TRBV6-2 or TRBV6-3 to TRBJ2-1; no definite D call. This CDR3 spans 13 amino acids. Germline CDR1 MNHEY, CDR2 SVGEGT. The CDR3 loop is CASSYFQSNGQFF. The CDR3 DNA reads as TGTGCCAGCAGTTACTTTCAGTCCAATGGGCAGTTCTTC.

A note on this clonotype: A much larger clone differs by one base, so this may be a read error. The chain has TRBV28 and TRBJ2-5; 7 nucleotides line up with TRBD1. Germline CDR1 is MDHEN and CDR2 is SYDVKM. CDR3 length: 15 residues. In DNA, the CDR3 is TGTGCCAGCAGCACCATGACAGGGCAGCAAGAGGCCCAGTACTTC. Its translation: CASSTMTGQQEAQYF.

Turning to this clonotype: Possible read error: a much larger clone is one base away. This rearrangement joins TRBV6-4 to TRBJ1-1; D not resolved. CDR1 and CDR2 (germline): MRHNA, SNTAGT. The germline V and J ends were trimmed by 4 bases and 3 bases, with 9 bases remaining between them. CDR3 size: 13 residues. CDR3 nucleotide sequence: TGTGCCAGCAGTGTGGATGGCGACACTGAAGCTTTCTTT. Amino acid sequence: CASSVDGDTEAFF.

The CDR3, as DNA: TGCGCCAGCAGCCAAGATCGCTTAGCGGGGCGCAATGAGCAGTTCTTC. Encoded protein: CASSQDRLAGRNEQFF. The chain links TRBV4-1 to TRBJ2-1, with 8 bases fitting TRBD2. In germline, CDR1 is MGHRA, CDR2 YSYEKL. The length of the CDR3 is 16 residues. With V trimmed by 0 bases and J by 6 bases, 7 bases remained unmatched.

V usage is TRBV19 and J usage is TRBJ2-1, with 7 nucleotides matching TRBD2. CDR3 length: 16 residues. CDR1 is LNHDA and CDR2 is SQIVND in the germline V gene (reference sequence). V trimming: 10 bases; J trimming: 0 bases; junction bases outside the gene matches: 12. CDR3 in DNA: TGTGCCATCTCCCGGGTGGGAGGGAGCTCCTACAATGAGCAGTTCTTC. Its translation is CAISRVGGSSYNEQFF.

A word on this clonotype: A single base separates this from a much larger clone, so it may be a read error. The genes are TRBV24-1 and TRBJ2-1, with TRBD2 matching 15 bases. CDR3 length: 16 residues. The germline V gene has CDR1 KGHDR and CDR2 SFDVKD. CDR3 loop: CATSDGTSGRRDERFF. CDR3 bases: TGTGCCACCAGTGACGGGACTAGCGGGAGGCGTGATGAGCGGTTCTTC.

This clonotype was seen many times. The CDR3 DNA reads as TGTGCCAGCAGTGGGATCAATCAGCCCCAGCATTTT. This gives the protein CASSGINQPQHF. This chain links TRBV28 with TRBJ1-5, with D hard to call. V lost 5 bases to trimming and J lost 3 bases, with 5 bases between them. CDR1 and CDR2 from the germline V gene are MDHEN and SYDVKM. CDR3 length: 12 amino acids.